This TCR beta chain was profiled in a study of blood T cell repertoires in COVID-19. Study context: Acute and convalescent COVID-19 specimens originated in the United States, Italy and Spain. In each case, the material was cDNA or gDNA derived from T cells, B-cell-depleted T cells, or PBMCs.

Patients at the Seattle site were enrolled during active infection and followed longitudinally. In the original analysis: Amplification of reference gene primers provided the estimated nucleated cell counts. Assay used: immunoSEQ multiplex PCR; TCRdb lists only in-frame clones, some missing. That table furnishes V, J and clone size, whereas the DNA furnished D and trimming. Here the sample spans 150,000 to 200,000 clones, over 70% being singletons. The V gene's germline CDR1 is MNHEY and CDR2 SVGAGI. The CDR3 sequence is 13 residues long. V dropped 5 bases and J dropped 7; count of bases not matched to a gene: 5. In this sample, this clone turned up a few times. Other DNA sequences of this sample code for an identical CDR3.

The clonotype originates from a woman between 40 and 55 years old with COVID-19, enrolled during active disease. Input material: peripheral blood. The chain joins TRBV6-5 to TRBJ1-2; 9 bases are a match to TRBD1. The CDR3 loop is CASSRGQGGGYTF. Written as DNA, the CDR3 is TGTGCCAGCAGTAGGGGACAGGGCGGTGGCTACACCTTC.